Listed here are 20 T cell receptor beta chains from one sample, sequenced in a study of a mutant IDH1 vaccine in newly diagnosed glioma. Data came from immunoSEQ multiplex PCR; TCRdb stores just in-frame clones and leaves some out. The sample lists tens of thousands of clones, about 74% occurring once. The time point was: week 35, safety follow-up. Vaccination used 300 ug of mutant IDH1 20-mer peptide per dose, with topical imiquimod. Their specific antigens are unknown. Sequencing used PBMCs, obtained from a glioma patient whose treatment included an IDH1 peptide vaccine. Every receptor here comes from a man aged 45-65 years with glioma.

This clone appeared a single time. The gene calls are TRBV5-1 and TRBJ2-1, with a tentative D call TRBD2 (5 bases). The CDR3 runs 19 residues. V was shortened by 1 base and J by 1 base, with 21 bases between the two germline ends. CDR1 and CDR2 from the germline V gene are SGHRS and YFSETQ. The CDR3 sequence: CASSLRSGRGPRSYNEQFF. CDR3 bases: TGCGCCAGCAGCTTGAGGTCGGGTCGCGGGCCTAGGTCCTACAATGAGCAGTTCTTC.

In DNA, the CDR3 is TGTGCCAGCAGCTCACGGGACACTGAAGCTTTCTTT. Residues: CASSSRDTEAFF. This chain connects TRBV5-4 to TRBJ1-1; no clear D. Germline V gene data show CDR1 as SGHNT and CDR2 as YYREEE (reference sequence). CDR3 length: 12 amino acids. Between the trimmed V and J ends, which lost 3 bases and 3 bases, there was a span of 6 bases.

The chain carries TRBV6-6 and TRBJ2-1; D unresolved. Trimming took off 1 base at V and 2 bases at J, with 6 bases between the two ends. Germline CDR1 and CDR2: MNHNY and SVGAGI (reference sequence). The CDR3 runs 14 residues. The CDR3, as DNA: TGTGCCAGCAGTTACTTCCAGACCTACAATGAGCAGTTCTTC. As protein: CASSYFQTYNEQFF.

This chain uses TRBV27 with TRBJ2-7; D ambiguous. The V gene's germline CDR1 is MNHEY and CDR2 SMNVEV (reference sequence). Between the trimmed V and J ends, which lost 6 bases and 3 bases, there was a span of 15 bases. The CDR3 is 14 amino acids. The CDR3 protein is CASRPAFPDYEQYF. The DNA of the CDR3 is TGTGCCAGCAGACCGGCCTTCCCCGACTACGAGCAGTACTTC.

The chain combines TRBV13 with TRBJ1-5; TRBD1 is a possible D gene (5 bases). The germline gives CDR1 PRHDT, CDR2 FYEKMQ (reference sequence). The CDR3 contains 14 residues. V lost 4 bases, J lost 4 bases, and 11 bases lay in between. The chain's CDR3 is CASSSGPINQPQHF. DNA of the CDR3: TGTGCCAGCAGCTCGGGGCCCATTAATCAGCCCCAGCATTTT.

This clone was seen only a few times. This sequence joins TRBV30 and TRBJ1-2, with D possibly TRBD1 on 5 matching bases. Germline CDR1 GTSNPN, CDR2 SVGIG (reference sequence). CDR3 size: 14 residues. V shed 3 bases and J shed 1 base, with 12 bases lying between them. Here the CDR3 reads CAWRAKGFNYGYTF. The CDR3 nucleotides are TGTGCCTGGAGAGCGAAGGGGTTTAACTATGGCTACACCTTC.

The chain employs TRBV5-1 and TRBJ2-1, with 10 nucleotides matching TRBD2. The CDR3 contains 13 residues. Germline V gives CDR1 SGHRS, CDR2 YFSETQ. The V gene end was trimmed by 7 bases and the J gene end by 8 bases; junction bases not matched to a gene: 6. DNA of the CDR3: TGCGCCAGCTATACTAGCGGGGCGGATGAGCAGTTCTTC. This sequence encodes CASYTSGADEQFF.

The gene calls are TRBV10-3 and TRBJ2-3; D is unclear. This CDR3 spans 15 amino acids. The germline gives CDR1 ENHRY, CDR2 SYGVKD. Trimming took off 3 bases at V and 0 bases at J, with 10 bases between the two ends. The CDR3 sequence is CAISDRTRSTDTQYF. The DNA of the CDR3 is TGTGCCATCAGTGATCGGACCAGAAGCACAGATACGCAGTATTTT.

This clone came up a few times. The genes are TRBV29-1 and TRBJ1-5, with no clear D. The CDR3 consists of 13 residues. Looked up from germline, CDR1 is SQVTM and CDR2 is ANQGSEA. V was clipped by 2 bases and J by 4 bases, with 9 bases between them. CDR3 nucleotide sequence: TGCAGCGTTGAAATGGCGCCGAATCAGCCCCAGCATTTT. Its protein product is CSVEMAPNQPQHF.

The V and J genes are TRBV7-8 and TRBJ2-5; D is unresolved. The germline V gene has CDR1 SGHVS and CDR2 FQNEAQ. This CDR3 has 14 residues. The germline V and J ends were trimmed by 1 base and 4 bases, with 10 bases remaining between them. The CDR3 protein is CASSLEPRGETQYF. The CDR3 DNA reads as TGTGCCAGCAGCTTAGAACCTCGCGGAGAGACCCAGTACTTC.

This sequence joins TRBV5-1 and TRBJ2-5; D gene unclear. The CDR3 length is 13 residues. Trimming pared 0 bases from V and 5 bases from J, leaving 8 bases between. CDR1 is SGHRS and CDR2 is YFSETQ in the germline V gene. CDR3: CASSLEGAETQYF. As DNA, the CDR3 is TGCGCCAGCAGCTTGGAAGGAGCGGAGACCCAGTACTTC.

The V gene is TRBV4-1, the J gene TRBJ1-3; D unresolved. Trimming removed 4 bases from V and 3 bases from J, with 10 bases in between. CDR1 MGHRA and CDR2 YSYEKL come from the germline V gene. The CDR3 sequence is 14 residues long. Here the CDR3 DNA reads TGCGCCAGCAGCCCCGTGGACCTTGGAAACACCATATATTTT. Protein sequence: CASSPVDLGNTIYF.

The rearrangement links TRBV5-1 to TRBJ1-5, with D perhaps TRBD1 (6 bases). The germline V gene encodes CDR1 SGHRS and CDR2 YFSETQ. V dropped 1 base and J dropped 8 bases, with 13 bases sitting between them. The CDR3 is made up of 14 amino acids. The CDR3 DNA reads as TGCGCCAGCAGCTTGATCGGGGGGCAGGAGCCCCAGCATTTT. Its translation: CASSLIGGQEPQHF. Supplemented by reference TRBV5-1 and TRBJ1-5, the full variable domain reads KAGVTQTPRYLIKTRGQQVTLSCSPISGHRSVSWYQQTPGQGLQFLFEYFSETQRNKGNFPGRFSGRQFSNSRSEMNVSTLELGDSALYLCASSLIGGQEPQHFGDGTRLSIL.

This sequence joins TRBV15 and TRBJ2-1; D unclear. CDR3 size: 13 residues. Germline V lookup: CDR1 LNHNV, CDR2 YYDKDF (reference sequence). The ends were cut back, 1 base at V and 7 bases at J, with 8 bases in the middle. This chain's CDR3 is CATSRGPGNEQFF. The CDR3, as DNA: TGTGCCACCAGCAGAGGTCCGGGTAATGAGCAGTTCTTC.

This clone occurred a few times. The chain employs TRBV9 and TRBJ1-3; D call uncertain. The ends were cut back, 1 base at V and 0 bases at J, with 14 bases in the middle. Germline CDR1 and CDR2: SGDLS and YYNGEE. CDR3 size: 17 residues. The DNA for the CDR3 is TGTGCCAGCAGCGTAAGCCAAGGACGGAGCTCTGGAAACACCATATATTTT. Translation gives CASSVSQGRSSGNTIYF.

This chain links TRBV10-3 with TRBJ1-4, with D possibly matching TRBD1 (5 bases). The V end was cut by 8 bases, the J end by 5 bases, with 9 bases between. The CDR3 is 12 residues long. Germline V gives CDR1 ENHRY, CDR2 SYGVKD. The CDR3 loop is CAIGQPNEKLFF. The CDR3 DNA reads TGTGCCATCGGACAACCCAATGAAAAACTGTTTTTT.

The CDR3 loop reads CASSYVGATPNTEAFF. As DNA, the CDR3 is TGTGCCAGCAGTTATGTTGGTGCAACCCCGAACACTGAAGCTTTCTTT. This sequence joins TRBV6-5 and TRBJ1-1, with D hard to call. Germline V CDR1 and CDR2: MNHEY, SVGAGI. The CDR3 is made up of 16 amino acids. Trimming removed 3 bases from V and 1 base from J, with 15 bases in between.

The chain carries TRBV27 and TRBJ2-7, with a weak D call TRBD1 (7 bases). V dropped 0 bases and J dropped 2 bases, with 20 bases sitting between them. Germline V gives CDR1 MNHEY, CDR2 SMNVEV (reference sequence). This CDR3 contains 18 residues. CDR3 region: CASSLSGGGTGAAYEQYF. As DNA, the CDR3 is TGTGCCAGCAGTTTATCGGGGGGCGGAACAGGGGCGGCCTACGAGCAGTACTTC.

The chain has TRBV29-1 and TRBJ2-6; possible D gene TRBD2, 6 bases. Trimming stripped 2 bases from V and 0 bases from J, with 17 bases between. Germline loops: CDR1 SQVTM, CDR2 ANQGSEA. This CDR3 region has 18 residues. The CDR3 nucleotides are TGCAGCGTTGAACAGAGGGCTAGCGCCAGCTCTGGGGCCAACGTCCTGACTTTC. As protein: CSVEQRASASSGANVLTF.

The chain uses TRBV2 and TRBJ2-1; 7 positions match TRBD1. V dropped 6 bases and J dropped 5; count of bases not matched to a gene: 7. The CDR3 contains 14 residues. In germline, CDR1 is SNHLY, CDR2 FYNNEI. The CDR3 sequence is CASSAGQVDNEQFF. CDR3 in DNA: TGTGCCAGCAGCGCCGGACAGGTCGACAATGAGCAGTTCTTC. The full variable domain, in which reference TRBV2 and TRBJ2-1 provide the parts outside the CDR3, is EPEVTQTPSHQVTQMGQEVILRCVPISNHLYFYWYRQILGQKVEFLVSFYNNEISEKSEIFDDQFSVERPDGSNFTLKIRSTKLEDSAMYFCASSAGQVDNEQFFGPGTRLTVL.